The clone carrying this TCR beta chain was seen just once. Its antigen is not identified. The sample originates from a study of T cell responses to AZD1222 COVID-19 vaccine. Study-level results: At baseline, seropositivity was found in only 5 to 7 AZD1222 recipients.

Here immunoSEQ multiplex PCR was the method, and the copy in TCRdb shows in-frame clones only, minus some. The sample consists of some 81,000 clones, just over 85% of them appearing once. The CDR3 is made up of 13 amino acids. Trimming stripped 1 base from V and 3 bases from J, with 5 bases between. Germline V gene sequence: CDR1 SGHRS, CDR2 YFSETQ. The rearrangement joins TRBV5-1 to TRBJ2-1; D is unresolved. This clonotype was obtained from an adult who received the AZD1222 COVID-19 vaccine. The material sequenced was peripheral blood, taken 28 days after the second AZD1222 dose. The CDR3 nucleotides are TGCGCCAGCAGCTTGTGGGGCTACAATGAGCAGTTCTTC. This translates into CASSLWGYNEQFF. The full variable domain, its missing parts supplied by reference TRBV5-1 and TRBJ2-1, is KAGVTQTPRYLIKTRGQQVTLSCSPISGHRSVSWYQQTPGQGLQFLFEYFSETQRNKGNFPGRFSGRQFSNSRSEMNVSTLELGDSALYLCASSLWGYNEQFFGPGTRLTVL.